This T cell receptor beta chain was retrieved from a study of blood T cell repertoires in COVID-19. About the research overall: Donors in the United States, Italy and Spain gave samples during acute or convalescent COVID-19. From T cells, B-cell-depleted T cells, or PBMCs came the material, which was cDNA or gDNA.

Authors' processing steps: Amplified reference gene primers provided the basis for estimating nucleated cell counts. Some clones are missing from TCRdb's copy, which holds only in-frame ones; the method was immunoSEQ multiplex PCR. That table furnishes V, J and clone size, whereas the DNA furnished D and trimming. The sample holds about 240,000 clones, 80% to 95% seen once. In Seattle, patients joined the study during active infection and were tracked longitudinally. Per the germline V gene, CDR1 is SGHRS and CDR2 is YFSETQ. This CDR3 contains 17 residues. The V and J ends lost 6 bases and 3 bases respectively, with 24 bases between them.

Material: peripheral blood. V and J are TRBV5-1 and TRBJ1-2; D is uncertain. This receptor was taken from a man in his thirties or forties with COVID-19, enrolled during active disease. CDR3 DNA: TGCGCCAGCATATCGGTACCTCCCCCAGGTTCGGACTATGGCTACACCTTC. Translation gives CASISVPPPGSDYGYTF.